Listed below are T cell receptor beta chains from one sample, sequenced in a study of human T cells and chemical hapten exposure. Using its own MiXCR run on the RACE reads, TCRdb lists one record per CDR3 protein. Among tens of thousands of distinct CDR3 sequences listed, roughly 9.1% were seen once. The source material was whole blood, sampled in connection with sensitization to the hapten diphenylcyclopropenone (DPC). The receptor set was obtained from a woman aged 40 to 50 with alopecia areata. Some clones in this sample may be carry-over from other donors' samples. Each CDR3 is given with its conserved first and last residue. Each record gives: V gene, D gene, clone size, J gene, CDR3 protein, CDR3 DNA. The D gene is left open where the match is weak. Size is stated for part of the rows, as once, few or many counts, or as a class when the clone is expanded.

v_gene: TRBV7-9
d_gene: TRBD2
abundance: few
j_gene: TRBJ2-1
CDR3aa: CASSPRALAGGLSDEQFF
CDR3nt: TGTGCCAGCAGCCCTAGAGCCCTAGCGGGGGGCCTTTCAGACGAGCAGTTCTTC

v_gene: TRBV12-5
d_gene: .
abundance: few
j_gene: TRBJ1-1
CDR3aa: CASSGVSGNTEAFF
CDR3nt: TGTGCTAGTAGCGGGGTGTCGGGGAACACTGAAGCTTTCTTT

v_gene: TRBV6-2/TRBV6-3
d_gene: .
abundance: .
j_gene: TRBJ2-5
CDR3aa: CASIKLFGETQYF
CDR3nt: TGTGCCAGCATCAAACTCTTCGGAGAGACCCAGTACTTC

v_gene: TRBV12-3/TRBV12-4
d_gene: .
abundance: .
j_gene: TRBJ1-1
CDR3aa: CASSLTLMNTEAFF
CDR3nt: TGTGCCAGCAGTTTAACCCTCATGAACACTGAAGCTTTCTTT

v_gene: TRBV2
d_gene: TRBD2
abundance: few
j_gene: TRBJ2-2
CDR3aa: CASNAWVAGGSLPGELFF
CDR3nt: TGTGCCAGCAACGCCTGGGTAGCGGGGGGCTCTCTTCCCGGGGAGCTGTTTTTT

v_gene: TRBV7-2
d_gene: .
abundance: .
j_gene: TRBJ2-5
CDR3aa: CASSTSAQETQYF
CDR3nt: TGTGCCAGCAGTACATCGGCCCAAGAGACCCAGTACTTC

v_gene: TRBV18
d_gene: TRBD2
abundance: few
j_gene: TRBJ2-1
CDR3aa: CASSPPVWSGGDYNEQFF
CDR3nt: TGTGCCAGCTCACCACCGGTTTGGAGCGGGGGGGACTACAATGAGCAGTTCTTC

v_gene: TRBV4-3
d_gene: .
abundance: few
j_gene: TRBJ1-2
CDR3aa: CASSQVSGEGGYTF
CDR3nt: TGCGCCAGCAGCCAAGTTTCAGGGGAAGGTGGCTACACCTTC

v_gene: TRBV4-3
d_gene: .
abundance: .
j_gene: TRBJ1-2
CDR3aa: CASSLLVDYGYTF
CDR3nt: TGCGCCAGCAGCCTCCTCGTGGACTATGGCTACACCTTC

v_gene: TRBV27
d_gene: TRBD1
abundance: .
j_gene: TRBJ2-7
CDR3aa: CASSQQGPGEQYF
CDR3nt: TGTGCCAGCAGTCAACAGGGGCCGGGCGAGCAGTACTTC

v_gene: TRBV7-2
d_gene: .
abundance: many
j_gene: TRBJ1-6
CDR3aa: CASSPERGAEYNSPLHF
CDR3nt: TGTGCCAGCAGCCCCGAGCGCGGGGCCGAGTATAATTCACCCCTCCACTTT

v_gene: TRBV29-1
d_gene: .
abundance: .
j_gene: TRBJ2-3
CDR3aa: CSVVVASFTDTQYF
CDR3nt: TGCAGCGTTGTAGTCGCTAGTTTCACAGATACGCAGTATTTT

v_gene: TRBV27
d_gene: .
abundance: many
j_gene: TRBJ2-6
CDR3aa: CASSLRGGANVLTF
CDR3nt: TGTGCCAGCAGTTTAAGGGGTGGGGCCAACGTCCTGACTTTC

v_gene: TRBV7-2
d_gene: .
abundance: .
j_gene: TRBJ1-1
CDR3aa: CASSLEGNTEAFF
CDR3nt: TGTGCCAGCAGCTTAGAAGGGAACACTGAAGCTTTCTTT

v_gene: TRBV18
d_gene: .
abundance: .
j_gene: TRBJ2-3
CDR3aa: CASSPGSRASVVKDTQYF
CDR3nt: TGTGCCAGCTCACCAGGCTCTCGGGCTAGCGTAGTGAAAGATACGCAGTATTTT

v_gene: TRBV7-2
d_gene: TRBD2
abundance: .
j_gene: TRBJ2-5
CDR3aa: CASSLVLAGAQETQYF
CDR3nt: TGTGCCAGCAGCTTGGTCCTAGCGGGGGCTCAAGAGACCCAGTACTTC

v_gene: TRBV12-3/TRBV12-4
d_gene: .
abundance: few
j_gene: TRBJ1-1
CDR3aa: CASIGQRQLNTEAFF
CDR3nt: TGTGCCAGCATAGGTCAGAGACAGCTGAACACTGAAGCTTTCTTT

v_gene: TRBV7-2
d_gene: TRBD1
abundance: many
j_gene: TRBJ2-7
CDR3aa: CASRTGSGYEQYF
CDR3nt: TGTGCCAGCAGGACAGGGTCCGGGTACGAGCAGTACTTC

v_gene: TRBV30
d_gene: TRBD1
abundance: many
j_gene: TRBJ2-3
CDR3aa: CASATGSLTDTQYF
CDR3nt: TGTGCCTCCGCGACAGGGTCCCTCACAGATACGCAGTATTTT

v_gene: TRBV6-4
d_gene: TRBD2
abundance: medium-sized
j_gene: TRBJ2-3
CDR3aa: CASSDSSGGIDTQYF
CDR3nt: TGTGCCAGCAGTGACTCTAGCGGGGGGATAGATACGCAGTATTTT

v_gene: TRBV27
d_gene: TRBD1
abundance: many
j_gene: TRBJ1-6
CDR3aa: CASSPDRGSHNSPLHF
CDR3nt: TGTGCCAGCAGTCCGGACAGGGGATCCCATAATTCACCCCTCCACTTT

v_gene: TRBV6-2/TRBV6-3
d_gene: .
abundance: .
j_gene: TRBJ2-1
CDR3aa: CASSQTRGGYNEQFF
CDR3nt: TGTGCCAGCAGCCAAACTAGGGGAGGATACAATGAGCAGTTCTTC

v_gene: TRBV29-1
d_gene: .
abundance: .
j_gene: TRBJ2-1
CDR3aa: CSVRQGLGNEQFF
CDR3nt: TGCAGCGTCCGACAGGGACTCGGCAATGAGCAGTTCTTC

v_gene: TRBV24-1
d_gene: .
abundance: few
j_gene: TRBJ2-1
CDR3aa: CATSDPLPSSYNEQFF
CDR3nt: TGTGCCACCAGTGACCCACTTCCGAGCTCCTACAATGAGCAGTTCTTC

v_gene: TRBV20-1
d_gene: .
abundance: .
j_gene: TRBJ1-1
CDR3aa: CSAGGREAFF
CDR3nt: TGCAGTGCTGGAGGGCGAGAAGCTTTCTTT

v_gene: TRBV3-1
d_gene: .
abundance: many
j_gene: TRBJ2-5
CDR3aa: CASSPSGRTQYF
CDR3nt: TGTGCCAGCAGCCCCAGCGGGCGGACCCAGTACTTC

v_gene: TRBV6-5
d_gene: .
abundance: few
j_gene: TRBJ2-1
CDR3aa: CASSRQTLSEQFF
CDR3nt: TGTGCCAGCAGTCGGCAGACATTAAGTGAGCAGTTCTTC

v_gene: TRBV7-8
d_gene: .
abundance: many
j_gene: TRBJ2-1
CDR3aa: CASSLVMGQGGFF
CDR3nt: TGTGCCAGCAGCTTAGTAATGGGGCAGGGTGGGTTCTTC

v_gene: TRBV18
d_gene: TRBD1
abundance: many
j_gene: TRBJ2-1
CDR3aa: CASSPPGQALYSYNEQFF
CDR3nt: TGTGCCAGCTCACCCCCTGGACAGGCGCTTTACTCCTACAATGAGCAGTTCTTC

v_gene: TRBV19
d_gene: TRBD1
abundance: many
j_gene: TRBJ2-7
CDR3aa: CASSRDRAMYEQYF
CDR3nt: TGTGCCAGTAGTCGGGACAGGGCCATGTACGAGCAGTACTTC

v_gene: TRBV12-3/TRBV12-4
d_gene: TRBD1
abundance: few
j_gene: TRBJ2-1
CDR3aa: CASSRTGTYNEQFF
CDR3nt: TGTGCCAGCAGCCGGACAGGGACCTACAATGAGCAGTTCTTC

v_gene: TRBV21-1
d_gene: .
abundance: .
j_gene: TRBJ1-5
CDR3aa: CASSKMPEGGRGNQPQHF
CDR3nt: TGTGCCAGCAGCAAAATGCCGGAGGGGGGGAGAGGCAATCAGCCCCAGCATTTT

v_gene: TRBV7-2
d_gene: .
abundance: many
j_gene: TRBJ2-3
CDR3aa: CASSLVRGWADTQYF
CDR3nt: TGTGCCAGCAGCTTAGTGCGGGGCTGGGCAGATACGCAGTATTTT

v_gene: TRBV27
d_gene: TRBD2
abundance: few
j_gene: TRBJ2-3
CDR3aa: CASSPGLAGTDTQYF
CDR3nt: TGTGCCAGCAGTCCCGGACTAGCTGGGACAGATACGCAGTATTTT

v_gene: TRBV6-1
d_gene: .
abundance: many
j_gene: TRBJ2-3
CDR3aa: CASRSLPSGGPDTQYF
CDR3nt: TGTGCCAGCAGGTCCCTCCCCTCCGGGGGTCCGGATACGCAGTATTTT

v_gene: TRBV11-2
d_gene: .
abundance: many
j_gene: TRBJ1-1
CDR3aa: CASSPGLRSEAFF
CDR3nt: TGTGCCAGCAGCCCGGGGCTACGTTCTGAAGCTTTCTTT